This T cell receptor beta chain was obtained from a study of technical replicates of blood from a few donors. Generated by immunoSEQ multiplex PCR, the TCRdb table keeps only in-frame clones and is missing some. Seen here are around 79,000 clones, roughly 91% observed once, and the top ten hold just under 0.25%. The germline CDR1 and CDR2 sequences are LGHNA and YNFKEQ. V was clipped by 1 base and J by 7 bases; unmatched bases: 17. There are 19 residues in the CDR3. The source material was T cells isolated from PBMCs. This TCR was recovered from a human donor in good health. The gene calls are TRBV4-2 and TRBJ2-1, with 9 bases identical to TRBD2. Here the CDR3 DNA reads TGTGCCAGCAGCCAAGGGTCGGTCGCAGCGGGAGGTCATGGAAATGAGCAGTTCTTC. Translating gives CASSQGSVAAGGHGNEQFF.